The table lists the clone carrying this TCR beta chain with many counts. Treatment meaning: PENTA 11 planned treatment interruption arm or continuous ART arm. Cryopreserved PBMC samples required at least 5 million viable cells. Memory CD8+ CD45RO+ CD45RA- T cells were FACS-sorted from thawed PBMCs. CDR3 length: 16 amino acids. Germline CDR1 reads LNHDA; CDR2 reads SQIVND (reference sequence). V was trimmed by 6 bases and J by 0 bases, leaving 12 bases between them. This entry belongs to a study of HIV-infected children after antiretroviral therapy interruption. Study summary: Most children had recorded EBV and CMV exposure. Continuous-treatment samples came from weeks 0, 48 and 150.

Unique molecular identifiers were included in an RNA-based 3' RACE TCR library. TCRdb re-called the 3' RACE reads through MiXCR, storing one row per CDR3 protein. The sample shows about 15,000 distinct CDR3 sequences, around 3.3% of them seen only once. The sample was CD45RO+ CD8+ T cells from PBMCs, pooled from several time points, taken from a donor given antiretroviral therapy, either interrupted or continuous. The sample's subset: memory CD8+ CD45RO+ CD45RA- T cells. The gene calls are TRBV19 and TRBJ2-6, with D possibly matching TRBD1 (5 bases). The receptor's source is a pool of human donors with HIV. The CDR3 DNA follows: TGTGCCAGTAGCCAAGGGGAAGGCTCTGGGGCCAACGTCCTGACTTTC. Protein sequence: CASSQGEGSGANVLTF.